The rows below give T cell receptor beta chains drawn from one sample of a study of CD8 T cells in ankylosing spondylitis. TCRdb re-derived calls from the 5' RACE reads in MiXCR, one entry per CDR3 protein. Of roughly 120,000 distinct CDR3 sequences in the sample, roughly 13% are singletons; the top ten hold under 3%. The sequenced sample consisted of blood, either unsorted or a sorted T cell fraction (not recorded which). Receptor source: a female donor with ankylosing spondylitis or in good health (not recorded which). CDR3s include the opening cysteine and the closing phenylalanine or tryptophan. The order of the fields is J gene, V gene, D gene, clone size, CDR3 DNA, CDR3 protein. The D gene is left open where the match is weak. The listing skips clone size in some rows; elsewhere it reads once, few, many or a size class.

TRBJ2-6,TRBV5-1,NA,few,TGCGCCAGCAGGGGGGGGGCGTCCTCTGGGGCCAACGTCCTGACTTTC,CASRGGASSGANVLTF
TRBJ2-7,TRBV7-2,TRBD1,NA,TGTGCCAGCAGCTTAGCGGTGACAGGGAACGAAAACGAGCAGTACTTC,CASSLAVTGNENEQYF
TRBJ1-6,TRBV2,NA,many,TGTGCCAGCAGTTTAACAGAAAATTCACCCCTCCACTTT,CASSLTENSPLHF
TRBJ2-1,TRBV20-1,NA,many,TGCAGTTGCAACCCGGGACGAAGTGGCAATGAGCAGTTCTTC,CSCNPGRSGNEQFF
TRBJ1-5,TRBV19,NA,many,TGTGCCAGTAGTATCGAAGGGGCTAATCCCCAGCATTTT,CASSIEGANPQHF
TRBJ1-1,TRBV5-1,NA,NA,TGCGCCAGCTTCGAGACAGACCTCAACACTGAAGCTTTCTTT,CASFETDLNTEAFF
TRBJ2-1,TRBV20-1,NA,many,TGCAGTGCTAGAGACTCGGTGGAGGCGGGGCCCTACAATGAGCAGTTCTTC,CSARDSVEAGPYNEQFF
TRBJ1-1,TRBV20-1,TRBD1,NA,TGCAGTGCTAGAGGGGGGGCAGGGGGCGGTAGGAGCACTGAAGCTTTCTTT,CSARGGAGGGRSTEAFF
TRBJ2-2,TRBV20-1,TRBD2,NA,TGCAGTGCTAGAGATCTCGTGACGGCGGGGGAAACCGGGGAGCTGTTTTTT,CSARDLVTAGETGELFF
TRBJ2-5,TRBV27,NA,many,TGTGCCAGCAGCCGGACAAGGGAGACCCAGTACTTC,CASSRTRETQYF
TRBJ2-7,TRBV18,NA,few,TGTGCCAGCTCACTCAACGGCCAGGGATCGATCTACGAGCAGTACTTC,CASSLNGQGSIYEQYF
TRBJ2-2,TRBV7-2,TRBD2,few,TGTGCCAGCAGTAGGACTAGCGGGGGGCCGTACACCGGGGAGCTGTTTTTT,CASSRTSGGPYTGELFF
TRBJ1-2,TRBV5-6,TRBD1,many,TGTGCCAGCAGCTCAGGGACAGGGGGTTATGGCTACACCTTC,CASSSGTGGYGYTF
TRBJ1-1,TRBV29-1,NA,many,TGCAGCGTTGAAAGGGGAAACAGTGAAGCTTTCTTT,CSVERGNSEAFF
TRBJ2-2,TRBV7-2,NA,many,TGTGCCAGCAGCCCCAGACCTACCGGGGAGCTGTTTTTT,CASSPRPTGELFF
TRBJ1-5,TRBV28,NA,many,TGTGCCAGCAGTGCGGACTCCTACGGCAATCAGCCCCAGCATTTT,CASSADSYGNQPQHF
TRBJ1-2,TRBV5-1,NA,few,TGCGCCAGCAGCTCGGAAGGGAGTAACTATGGCTACACCTTC,CASSSEGSNYGYTF
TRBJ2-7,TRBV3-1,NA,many,TGTGCCAGCAGCCAATCGTCAGGGGACTACGAGCAGTACTTC,CASSQSSGDYEQYF
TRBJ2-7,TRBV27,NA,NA,TGTGCCAGCAGTTTTAAGAGGTCGGGCACCTACGAGCAGTGCTTC,CASSFKRSGTYEQCF
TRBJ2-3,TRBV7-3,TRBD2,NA,TGTGCCAGCAGCCCAGGACTAGCGGGGGGGCCCGATACGCAGTATTTT,CASSPGLAGGPDTQYF
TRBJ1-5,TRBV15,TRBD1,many,TGTGCCACCAGCAACCAGGGGGGCCTGGTTCAGCCCCAGCATTTT,CATSNQGGLVQPQHF
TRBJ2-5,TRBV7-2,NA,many,TGTGCCAGCAGCCTGACCCAGGGTTGGCAGACCCAGTACTTC,CASSLTQGWQTQYF
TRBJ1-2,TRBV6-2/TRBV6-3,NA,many,TGTGCCAGCACCCACGGCTGGAAAGACTATGGCTACACCTTC,CASTHGWKDYGYTF
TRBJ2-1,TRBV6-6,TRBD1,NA,TGTGCCAGCAGTTCGACAGGGGATGGTGAGCAGTTCTTC,CASSSTGDGEQFF
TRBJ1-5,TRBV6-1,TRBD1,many,TGTGCCAGCAGTCCCGGACAGGGGTATAGCAATCAGCCCCAGCATTTT,CASSPGQGYSNQPQHF
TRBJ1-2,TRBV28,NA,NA,TGTGCCACCAAGGCGGGGATTTGGTATGGCTACACCTTC,CATKAGIWYGYTF
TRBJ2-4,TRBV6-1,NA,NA,TGTGCCAGCAGGGACTTCCAAGACGGGGTAGCCAAAAACATCCAGTACTTC,CASRDFQDGVAKNIQYF
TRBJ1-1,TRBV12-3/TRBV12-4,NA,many,TGTGCCAGCAGGGACGCTTACACTGAAGCTTTCTTT,CASRDAYTEAFF
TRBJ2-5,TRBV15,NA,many,TGTGCCACCAGCACGCAAGGCAGCCGGGGAGAGACCCAGTACTTC,CATSTQGSRGETQYF
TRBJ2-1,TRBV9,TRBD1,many,TGTGCCAGCAGCGTATCAGGGGGCACCAACAATGAGCAGTTCTTC,CASSVSGGTNNEQFF
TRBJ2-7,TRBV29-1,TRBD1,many,TGCAGCGTCCGGACAGGGGTCCTCTACGAGCAGTACTTC,CSVRTGVLYEQYF
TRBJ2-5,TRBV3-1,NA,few,TGTGCCAGCAGCCAAGTGAGGAGGGAAGAGACCCAGTACTTC,CASSQVRREETQYF
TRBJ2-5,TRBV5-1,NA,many,TGCGCCAGCAGCTTGGTGCAGCTCCAAGAGACCCAGTACTTC,CASSLVQLQETQYF
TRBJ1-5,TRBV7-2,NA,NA,TGTGCCAGCAGCTTAGATCTAGGGGTGGCTCAGCCCCAGCATTTT,CASSLDLGVAQPQHF
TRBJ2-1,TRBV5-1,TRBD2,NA,TGCGCCAGCAGCTTGGCCGGGACTAGCGGGGGGGCTTACAATGAGCAGTTCTTC,CASSLAGTSGGAYNEQFF
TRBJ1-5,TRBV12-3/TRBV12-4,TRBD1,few,TGTGCCAGCAGTTTACGGACAGGCATCAGGCCCCAGCATTTT,CASSLRTGIRPQHF
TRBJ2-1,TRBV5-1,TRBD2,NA,TGCGCCAGCAGCCAAGGACTAGCGGGGATTGAGCAGTTCTTC,CASSQGLAGIEQFF
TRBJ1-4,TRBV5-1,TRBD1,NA,TGCGCCAGCAGCTTGGGACAGGGAGGAGGGGAAAAACTGTTTTTT,CASSLGQGGGEKLFF
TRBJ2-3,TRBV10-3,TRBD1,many,TGTGCCATCAGCCCGGGACAGGGCCCAGATACGCAGTATTTT,CAISPGQGPDTQYF
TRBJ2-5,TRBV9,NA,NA,TGTGCCAGCAGCGTAAACGTCCAAGAGACCCAGTACTTC,CASSVNVQETQYF
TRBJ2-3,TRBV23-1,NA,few,TGCGCCAGCAGTCAGATAACAGGGTGTCCGCAGTATTTT,CASSQITGCPQYF
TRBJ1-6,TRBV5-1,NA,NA,TGCGCCAGCAGCTTGGGAGGCGTCGCTTCACCCCTCCACTTT,CASSLGGVASPLHF
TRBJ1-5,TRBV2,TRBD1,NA,TGTGCCAGCAGTGCCTGGACAGGGATAAATCAGCCCCAGCATTTT,CASSAWTGINQPQHF
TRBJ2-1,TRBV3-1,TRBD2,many,TGTGCCAGCAGCGGTCTAGCGGGAGGGCCGCTTGAGCAGTTCTTC,CASSGLAGGPLEQFF